This TCR beta chain was captured in a study of cytomegalovirus exposure and HLA in healthy donors. Study-wide points: HLA-A and HLA-B allele assignments for most subjects were reportedly predicted accurately using TCR beta sequences. Specificity for CMV antigens was confirmed in vitro for a few of the CMV-associated chains.

With respect to this clone: Its specificity is not known.

Each donor was nominally healthy when sampled (though unrecorded immune exposures were likely). 13 Jbeta primers and 60 Vbeta primers were used for the PCR. Using immunoSEQ multiplex PCR, the repertoire was profiled, and TCRdb retains in-frame clones only, with some absent. Among about 150,000 clones listed, roughly two thirds were seen once. Sequencing input: PBMCs. The sequence was collected from a male donor in good health and CMV-seronegative.

The CDR3 DNA is TGTGCTAGTGGTGGCGGGACAGGCAATCAGCCCCAGCATTTT. Its protein is CASGGGTGNQPQHF. This chain links TRBV12-5 with TRBJ1-5; TRBD1 matches at 7 bases. Per germline, CDR1 LGHNT and CDR2 FRNRAP. V was pared by 5 bases and J by 2 bases, with 3 bases of the junction left unmatched. This CDR3 has 14 amino acids.